This TCR beta chain comes out of a study of T-cell memory formation after mild COVID-19. For the study at large: TCR clusters showed largely donor specificity.

This clonotype has ten or more counts. No antigen is known for it. Germline V gene data show CDR1 as MNHEY and CDR2 as SVGEGT. The CDR3 has 16 residues. With 6 bases clipped from V and 6 bases from J, the junction kept 13 bases outside the gene matches. TCR alpha and TCR beta cDNA libraries carrying sample barcodes and UMIs came from 5'RACE with constant-segment primers. Each CDR3 protein gets one entry after TCRdb re-called the 5' RACE reads with MiXCR. This table holds about 130,000 distinct CDR3 sequences, 5% to 6.5% found once. Study-level findings and limits: Most CD4+ clones that shrank were in CM and EM, while CD8+ ones turned up in EMRA. Later expanders leaned CD4+, whereas clones that contracted between day 15 and 85 were balanced CD4/CD8.

This receptor was taken from an adult woman who had mild COVID-19 (a few samples of this study predate the infection). Cell type and time point are not known. This sequence joins TRBV6-2 or TRBV6-3 and TRBJ2-3, with 9 positions matching TRBD2. Sequences were obtained from PBMCs or a T cell subset sorted from them (not recorded which). CDR3 loop: CASSPQRRGGVDTQYF. The CDR3 nucleotides read TGTGCCAGCAGCCCCCAGAGGCGGGGGGGAGTGGATACGCAGTATTTT.